The 26 T cell receptor beta chains below come from one sample, sequenced in a study of blood T cells in healthy people across ages (dated by TCRdb to between 2014 and 2017). To prepare the library, 5' RACE was applied. Sequencing instrument: Illumina HiSeq 2500. A second roughly 7 to 12 cycle PCR used a sample-barcoded 5' primer and a J-beta primer mix. Using fastp trimming at Q25 and MiXCR clonotype assembly, TCRdb reanalyzed the public sequencing data and kept in-frame beta chains. Each entry merges the rows of one CDR3 protein and shows their most common DNA and genes. The sample data list almost 1 million distinct CDR3 sequences, and about 51% of these were observed just once. The ten top clones hold roughly a fifth of the sample. The sequencing input was blood. The receptors shown here come from an older woman in good health.

This clonotype appeared a few times. The chain couples TRBV2 to TRBJ1-1; TRBD1 is a possible D gene (6 bases). CDR1 SNHLY and CDR2 FYNNEI come from the germline V gene. The CDR3 runs to 14 residues. With 7 bases removed from V and 0 bases from J, the gap between germline ends came to 12 bases. The CDR3 here is CASKEGVVNTEAFF. CDR3 sequence (DNA): TGTGCCAGCAAGGAGGGGGTGGTGAACACTGAAGCTTTCTTT.

Concerning this clonotype: One end of the junction varies from germline; a read error may be responsible. The V call is TRBV4-1, the J call TRBJ2-1, with 8 nucleotides matching TRBD2. The CDR3 is 15 amino acids. Looked up from germline, CDR1 is MGHRA and CDR2 is YSYEKL. Here the CDR3 DNA reads TGCGCCAGCAGCCAAGTGGCGGGAGGCTACAATGAGCGGTACTTC. This codes for CASSQVAGGYNERYF.

This chain links TRBV10-3 with TRBJ2-7; a possible D gene is TRBD2 (5 bases). V shed 10 bases and J shed 2 bases, with 12 bases lying between them. The germline V gene encodes CDR1 ENHRY and CDR2 SYGVKD. CDR3 length: 12 amino acids. The CDR3 reads CASATTTYEQYF. CDR3 bases: TGTGCCAGCGCGACTACCACCTACGAGCAGTACTTC.

The CDR3 loop is CSAAIGYEQFF. CDR3 nucleotides: TGCAGTGCCGCAATTGGATATGAGCAGTTCTTC. The chain is built from TRBV20-1 and TRBJ2-1; unclear D gene. Germline-derived CDR1 and CDR2 are DFQATT and SNEGSKA (reference sequence). Trimming shortened V by 6 bases and J by 8 bases, and 11 bases separated the two germline ends. The CDR3 is made up of 11 amino acids.

A few counts support this clonotype. The genes are TRBV7-9 and TRBJ2-3, with 8 bases that match TRBD1. The CDR3 has 14 amino acids. With V trimmed by 5 bases and J by 4 bases, 5 bases remained unmatched. CDR1 is SEHNR and CDR2 is FQNEAQ in the germline V gene (reference sequence). The CDR3 DNA reads as TGTGCCAGCAGCAACGCAGGGGGCGCAGATACGCAGTATTTT. Protein product: CASSNAGGADTQYF.

The chain couples TRBV12-3 or TRBV12-4 to TRBJ2-5; the D gene is possibly TRBD2 (5 bases). CDR3 length: 13 amino acids. V gave up 7 bases and J gave up 4 bases, with 13 bases separating them. CDR3 sequence (DNA): TGTGCCAGCACCCTTACGGCGGGAGAGACCCAGTACTTC. This translates into CASTLTAGETQYF.

This chain's CDR3 is CSAKPGDRGYGYTF. CDR3 sequence (DNA): TGCAGTGCTAAACCAGGGGATCGAGGCTATGGCTACACCTTC. The chain is built from TRBV20-1 and TRBJ1-2; tentative D call: TRBD1 (6 bases). The germline gives CDR1 DFQATT, CDR2 SNEGSKA (reference sequence). Trimming removed 4 bases from V and 4 bases from J, with 16 bases in between. The CDR3 is 14 residues long.

This clonotype has just a few counts. The chain joins TRBV28 to TRBJ2-1, with TRBD2 as a possible D gene (6 bases). Trimming left V 10 bases short and J 1 base short, with 11 bases between. This CDR3 is built from 13 residues. The germline V gene encodes CDR1 MDHEN and CDR2 SYDVKM. Written as DNA, the CDR3 is TGTGCCACCGGGAGAGCGTCCTACAATGAGCAGTTCTTC. Its protein is CATGRASYNEQFF.

CDR3 in amino acids: CSALLDAGSSYNEQFF. In nucleotides, the CDR3 is TGCAGTGCTCTCCTCGACGCAGGGAGCTCCTACAATGAGCAGTTCTTC. The chain carries TRBV20-1 and TRBJ2-1, with D possibly being TRBD1 or TRBD2 (5 bases each). With 5 bases removed from V and 0 bases from J, the gap between germline ends came to 17 bases. Germline lookup yields CDR1 DFQATT and CDR2 SNEGSKA (reference sequence). CDR3 size: 16 residues.

Turning to this clonotype: Just one base apart from a much larger clone, this may be a read error. This rearrangement joins TRBV7-2 to TRBJ2-7, with D perhaps given as TRBD1 or TRBD2 (5 bases each). Germline CDR1 and CDR2: SGHTA and FQGNSA. The V end lost 5 bases, the J end lost 2 bases, and 16 bases lay between the germline ends. There are 15 residues in the CDR3. The CDR3 loop reads CASSPRAEVTYEQYF. As DNA, the CDR3 is TGTGCCAGCAGCCCCAGGGCGGAGGTAACCTACGAGCAGTACTTC.

This clonotype was seen more than once but under ten times. In DNA, the CDR3 is TGCAGTGCTACCGGGACTAGCGGTCCGTATTTT. Encoded protein: CSATGTSGPYF. This chain connects TRBV20-1 to TRBJ2-3; 11 bases align to TRBD2. The germline CDR1 and CDR2 sequences are DFQATT and SNEGSKA (reference sequence). V gave up 4 bases and J gave up 14 bases; unmatched junction bases: 5. The CDR3 covers 11 residues.

J is TRBJ2-7 and V is TRBV6-5, with 9 bases aligning to TRBD1. This CDR3 contains 14 residues. V lost 8 bases, J lost 6 bases, and 11 bases stayed unmatched. Germline V CDR1 and CDR2: MNHEY, SVGAGI. The CDR3, as DNA: TGTGCCAGCGGCAGCGGGACAGGGTCACTCGAGCAGTACTTC. It codes for CASGSGTGSLEQYF.

This rearrangement joins TRBV2 to TRBJ2-5; TRBD1 matches at 7 bases. The V gene end was trimmed by 5 bases and the J gene end by 2 bases; junction bases not matched to a gene: 8. The CDR3 is 15 amino acids. CDR1 and CDR2 from the germline V gene are SNHLY and FYNNEI. Written as DNA, the CDR3 is TGTGCCAGCAGTCTTCTTAGGGGACAGCAAGAGACCCAGTACTTC. This codes for CASSLLRGQQETQYF.

The CDR3 region has the DNA TGCAGTACTGCTAGCGTATACAATGAGCAGTTCTTC. Translating it yields CSTASVYNEQFF. V and J are TRBV29-1 and TRBJ2-1, with D possibly matching TRBD2 (6 bases). The CDR3 consists of 12 residues. Per germline, CDR1 SQVTM and CDR2 ANQGSEA.

The chain recombines TRBV4-3 with TRBJ2-1; tentative D call: TRBD2 (5 bases). The germline V and J ends were trimmed by 0 bases and 9 bases, with 9 bases remaining between them. Germline V gene sequence: CDR1 LGHNA, CDR2 YSLEER. This CDR3 is built from 13 residues. The CDR3 region is CASSQDLALEQFF. CDR3 DNA: TGCGCCAGCAGCCAAGATCTAGCCCTTGAGCAGTTCTTC.

Only a few counts were recorded for this clonotype. The V call is TRBV4-2, the J call TRBJ1-2; D is ambiguous. Germline-derived CDR1 and CDR2 are LGHNA and YNFKEQ. This CDR3 is built from 14 residues. Deletions cut 1 base from V and 7 bases from J, with 13 bases between. CDR3 amino acids: CASSQGAADVGYTF. DNA of the CDR3: TGTGCCAGCAGCCAAGGGGCGGCTGATGTTGGCTACACCTTC.

V and J are TRBV7-2 and TRBJ2-5, with 7 bases that match TRBD1. The CDR3 runs 13 residues. Germline CDR1 SGHTA, CDR2 FQGNSA. J was trimmed by 4 bases and V by 6 bases; bases with no gene match: 5. The CDR3 region has the DNA TGTGCCAGCAGGACGACAGGGCGAGAGACCCAGTACTTC. Its protein product is CASRTTGRETQYF.

This clonotype was seen more than once but under ten times. This chain links TRBV29-1 with TRBJ2-3; no clear D gene. The V end lost 4 bases, the J end lost 0 bases, and 5 bases lay between the germline ends. Germline CDR1 reads SQVTM; CDR2 reads ANQGSEA. CDR3 length equals 12 residues. CDR3 residues: CSVAGSTDTQYF. For the CDR3, the DNA is TGCAGCGTTGCTGGGAGCACAGATACGCAGTATTTT.

The V gene is TRBV3-1, the J gene TRBJ2-7; D possibly uses TRBD1 or TRBD2 (5 bases each). The germline V and J ends were trimmed by 4 bases and 5 bases, with 21 bases remaining between them. The CDR3 is 16 residues long. Germline V CDR1 and CDR2: LGHDT, YNNKEL (reference sequence). The chain's CDR3 is CASSLNPTSLGDEQYF. CDR3 sequence (DNA): TGTGCCAGCAGCCTGAACCCGACCTCCCTGGGGGACGAGCAGTACTTC.

This chain joins TRBV5-1 and TRBJ2-3, with D hard to call. This CDR3 region has 14 residues. The germline V gene has CDR1 SGHRS and CDR2 YFSETQ. V gave up 2 bases and J gave up 2 bases, with 9 bases separating them. Here the CDR3 reads CASSFSVDTDTQYF. In nucleotides, the CDR3 is TGCGCCAGCAGCTTTTCTGTCGACACAGATACGCAGTATTTT.

V and J are TRBV5-1 and TRBJ2-5; 10 bases fit TRBD1. Per the germline V gene, CDR1 is SGHRS and CDR2 is YFSETQ. Losses at the gene ends were 3 bases for V and 11 bases for J; bases not matched to a gene: 13. This CDR3 comprises 15 residues. The CDR3 loop is CASSSRRQGAGEQYF. DNA of the CDR3: TGCGCCAGCAGCTCGAGGCGACAGGGGGCTGGTGAGCAGTACTTC.

This clonotype was recorded at least ten times. V and J are TRBV29-1 and TRBJ2-5, with a possible D match to TRBD1 (5 bases). Per the germline V gene, CDR1 is SQVTM and CDR2 is ANQGSEA. This CDR3 spans 14 amino acids. Trimming took off 0 bases at V and 6 bases at J, with 14 bases between the two ends. The CDR3 DNA reads as TGCAGCGTTGAAGATCGGCAGGGTTCAAAGACCCAGTACTTC. Translation gives CSVEDRQGSKTQYF.

The chain employs TRBV4-3 and TRBJ2-1; no definite D call. Trimming removed 0 bases from V and 7 bases from J, with 13 bases in between. The germline V gene encodes CDR1 LGHNA and CDR2 YSLEER. The CDR3 runs 15 residues. The CDR3 is CASSQEPGTWNEQFF. The CDR3, as DNA: TGCGCCAGCAGCCAAGAACCAGGTACCTGGAATGAGCAGTTCTTC.

The chain is built from TRBV7-2 and TRBJ2-1, with 9 bases that match TRBD2. The J segment lost 4 bases and the V segment lost 3 bases, leaving 4 bases of the junction unmatched. CDR1 and CDR2 (germline): SGHTA, FQGNSA. This CDR3 region has 15 residues. CDR3 DNA: TGTGCCAGCAGCTTTATGACTAGCGGATACAATGAGCAGTTCTTC. Translated: CASSFMTSGYNEQFF.

The table lists this clonotype with a few counts. CDR3 DNA: TGCAGCGTTGAACCGGGGGTGATTACAGCAGATACGCAGTATTTT. It encodes CSVEPGVITADTQYF. This chain links TRBV29-1 with TRBJ2-3; D may be TRBD2 (6 bases). Germline lookup yields CDR1 SQVTM and CDR2 ANQGSEA. V shed 2 bases and J shed 4 bases, with 16 bases lying between them. CDR3 length: 15 amino acids.

This clonotype was observed a handful of times. J is TRBJ2-7 and V is TRBV4-1; D is possibly TRBD2 (5 bases). Germline loops: CDR1 MGHRA, CDR2 YSYEKL. The V end was cut by 0 bases, the J end by 4 bases, with 7 bases between. This CDR3 has 13 amino acids. CDR3 nucleotides: TGCGCCAGCAGCCAAGAGAGGGAATACGAGCAGTACTTC. It encodes CASSQEREYEQYF.